The source of this TCR beta chain is a study of cytomegalovirus exposure and HLA in healthy donors. Primers included in the PCR were 60 Vbeta and 13 Jbeta primers. Produced via immunoSEQ multiplex PCR; TCRdb's table is partial and in-frame only. The table includes 200,000 to 250,000 clones, roughly 84% detected once. J gave up 3 bases and V 2 bases, and 3 bases lay outside the gene matches. Per germline, CDR1 SNHLY and CDR2 FYNNEI. The CDR3 is 15 amino acids. This clonotype was sampled from a human donor in good health. The sample comprised PBMCs. The chain is built from TRBV2 and TRBJ2-1; 8 bases fit TRBD2. In DNA, the CDR3 is TGTGCCAGCAGTGAAACTAGCGGAAACTACAATGAGCAGTTCTTC. This translates into CASSETSGNYNEQFF.